This entry concerns a single T cell receptor (beta chain). The antigen remains unidentified. These data belong to a study of OX40 agonist ivuxolimab in advanced cancers. General study findings and limits: Expanded clones were, on average, more numerous in CD8+ T cells than in CD4+. The study found among the lowest clonal expansion in partial responders at 0.1-3.0 mg/kg.

TCRdb's copy holds only in-frame clones and misses some; the assay was immunoSEQ multiplex PCR. The repertoire has approximately 68,000 clones, 80% to 95% of them found once; the top ten carry 0.85% to 1.2%. Germline V gives CDR1 MNHNS, CDR2 SASEGT. Deletions cut 2 bases from V and 10 bases from J, with 14 bases between. The CDR3 length is 13 residues. The source is an adult with an advanced solid tumor such as melanoma, head and neck, liver or kidney cancer. The specimen comprised CD4+ or CD8+ T cells sorted from blood, sampled in a trial of the OX40 agonist ivuxolimab. The rearrangement links TRBV6-1 to TRBJ1-1; D perhaps matches TRBD1 (6 bases). This CDR3 is CASSEIGGGGAFF. CDR3 DNA: TGTGCCAGCAGTGAAATCGGGGGCGGGGGAGCTTTCTTT.